A single sample gave rise to the 28 T cell receptor beta chains below, sequenced in a study of CXCR3-negative and CXCR3-positive naive CD8 T cells. Study results and caveats: CXCR3-positive naive cells carried more hydrophobic TRB CDR3s than CXCR3-negative ones.

UMI-labeled 5' RACE TRB cDNA libraries were prepared from the cells. TCRdb reanalyzed the 5' RACE reads, giving one entry per CDR3 protein sequence and no DNA. Here the sample table reports approximately 90,000 distinct CDR3 sequences. The antigens these receptors bind are not known. What was sequenced was naive CXCR3+ CD8+ T cells from blood. Subset meaning: CD45RO-CCR7+CD27+CD95- naive CD8+ T cells expressing CXCR3 (TNR3+). These receptors were collected from a human donor in good health. Some clones in this sample may be carry-over from other donors' samples.

The genes are TRBV4-3 and TRBJ2-2. The CDR3 sequence is 15 residues long. The germline CDR1 and CDR2 sequences are LGHNA and YSLEER. Here the CDR3 reads CASSQVRVNTGELFF.

This rearrangement joins TRBV13 to TRBJ2-6; there is no DNA to check the TCRdb D call of TRBD2. This CDR3 region has 19 residues. In germline, CDR1 is PRHDT, CDR2 FYEKMQ (reference sequence). The CDR3 here is CASTMGSLGFFSGANVLTF.

This CDR3 is CASSTYGTYEETQYF. J is TRBJ2-5 and V is TRBV28; the TRBD2 assignment by TCRdb is unverifiable without DNA. Germline V lookup: CDR1 MDHEN, CDR2 SYDVKM. This CDR3 spans 15 amino acids.

This chain connects TRBV5-4 to TRBJ2-2; TCRdb indicates TRBD2, and absent DNA this call remains unverified. CDR3 length equals 16 residues. Germline V gene data show CDR1 as SGHNT and CDR2 as YYREEE (reference sequence). CDR3 sequence: CASSLELAGGAGELFF.

This CDR3 is CASTQTGGSYNEQFF. The chain couples TRBV2 to TRBJ2-1; TCRdb calls TRBD1, which cannot be checked without DNA. From germline, CDR1 is SNHLY and CDR2 FYNNEI. The CDR3 totals 15 residues.

The J gene is TRBJ2-3, the V gene TRBV10-3; as DNA is missing, the TRBD2 call by TCRdb cannot be tested. The CDR3 consists of 13 residues. CDR1 and CDR2 from the germline V gene are ENHRY and SYGVKD. The CDR3 here is CAIRVAGEDTQYF.

This chain connects TRBV28 to TRBJ2-1; TCRdb's D call of TRBD1 is untestable without DNA. Germline CDR1 reads MDHEN; CDR2 reads SYDVKM. CDR3 length: 14 residues. The CDR3 sequence is CARSLGTAYNEQFF.

The V and J genes are TRBV20-1 and TRBJ2-7. The germline V gene encodes CDR1 DFQATT and CDR2 SNEGSKA (reference sequence). The CDR3 runs 13 residues. The CDR3 protein is CSASDSYSYEQYF.

The V and J genes are TRBV7-9 and TRBJ2-7; TCRdb reports TRBD1, a call that lacks DNA to check it against. Germline V gene data show CDR1 as SEHNR and CDR2 as FQNEAQ (reference sequence). There are 15 residues in the CDR3. CDR3 protein: CASSSDPGDSYEQYF.

The gene calls are TRBV6-5 and TRBJ2-2; no DNA is available, so the TRBD1 call from TCRdb remains unchecked. The CDR3 runs to 16 residues. Per the germline V gene, CDR1 is MNHEY and CDR2 is SVGAGI. CDR3 in amino acids: CASSYEGGENTGELFF.

This chain links TRBV4-2 with TRBJ1-1. Germline V gene sequence: CDR1 LGHNA, CDR2 YNFKEQ. CDR3 length equals 14 residues. The CDR3 spells CASSQVIASTEAFF.

The CDR3 reads CASSSPGQGRNSPLHF. This chain joins TRBV28 and TRBJ1-6; TCRdb returns TRBD1, unconfirmable since there is no DNA. In germline, CDR1 is MDHEN, CDR2 SYDVKM. The length of the CDR3 is 16 residues.

The chain combines TRBV27 with TRBJ2-7; TCRdb's D call of TRBD1 is untestable without DNA. The CDR3 is 12 amino acids. CDR1 and CDR2 from the germline V gene are MNHEY and SMNVEV (reference sequence). Here the CDR3 reads CASYGQTYEQYF.

The chain carries TRBV5-6 and TRBJ2-7; the TCRdb call, TRBD1, lacks DNA for checking. CDR1 SGHDT and CDR2 YYEEEE come from the germline V gene. This CDR3 is built from 14 residues. CDR3 protein: CASSFGTGTYEQYF.

V usage is TRBV7-3 and J usage is TRBJ2-1; TCRdb lists TRBD2, though no DNA is available to test this call. Germline assignment: CDR1 SGHTA and CDR2 FQGTGA. The CDR3 contains 13 residues. This chain's CDR3 is CASSLGLAREQFF. The full variable domain, rest sourced from reference TRBV7-3 and TRBJ2-1, is GAGVSQTPSNKVTEKGKYVELRCDPISGHTALYWYRQSLGQGPEFLIYFQGTGAADDSGLPNDRFFAVRPEGSVSTLKIQRTERGDSAVYLCASSLGLAREQFFGPGTRLTVL.

The chain recombines TRBV7-9 with TRBJ2-7; lacking DNA, the TRBD1 call made by TCRdb goes unchecked. The germline V gene has CDR1 SEHNR and CDR2 FQNEAQ (reference sequence). The CDR3 has 14 amino acids. This CDR3 reads CASSLEGGLYEQYF.

This sequence joins TRBV27 and TRBJ2-1; the TCRdb D gene call, TRBD2, has no DNA to confirm it. Germline assignment: CDR1 MNHEY and CDR2 SMNVEV (reference sequence). The CDR3 sequence is 16 residues long. CDR3 loop: CASFRPWLAGGNEQFF.

V is TRBV4-1 and J is TRBJ1-1; TCRdb returns TRBD1, unconfirmable since there is no DNA. This CDR3 spans 15 amino acids. CDR1 and CDR2 from the germline V gene are MGHRA and YSYEKL. CDR3: CASSARDRGFTEAFF.

The rearrangement joins TRBV21-1 to TRBJ2-6; TCRdb selects TRBD1, and the lack of DNA leaves this call unchecked. TRBV21-1 is a recognized pseudogene. CDR3 length: 19 residues. The CDR3 sequence is CASSNPTGGDRSGANVLTF.

The genes are TRBV7-9 and TRBJ2-7; TCRdb reports TRBD1, a call that lacks DNA to check it against. CDR1 and CDR2 (germline): SEHNR, FQNEAQ (reference sequence). There are 14 residues in the CDR3. CDR3 residues: CASSLESGTYEQYF.

The J gene is TRBJ2-3, the V gene TRBV12-3 or TRBV12-4; TCRdb designates TRBD2, a call that cannot be tested without DNA. The CDR3 is 15 amino acids. The CDR3: CASSFGGAVPDTQYF.

J is TRBJ1-1 and V is TRBV6-2 or TRBV6-3. There are 13 residues in the CDR3. The germline V gene encodes CDR1 MNHEY and CDR2 SVGEGT. This CDR3 is CASSYGMNTEAFF.

The chain recombines TRBV24-1 with TRBJ2-1. The length of the CDR3 is 13 residues. The V gene's germline CDR1 is KGHDR and CDR2 SFDVKD. The CDR3 reads CATSGPEYNEQFF.

The chain recombines TRBV19 with TRBJ1-1; TCRdb's D call of TRBD1 is untestable without DNA. This CDR3 comprises 13 residues. The V gene's germline CDR1 is LNHDA and CDR2 SQIVND (reference sequence). The CDR3 here is CASTPDLNTEAFF. Drawing the rest from reference TRBV19 and TRBJ1-1, the complete variable domain is DGGITQSPKYLFRKEGQNVTLSCEQNLNHDAMYWYRQDPGQGLRLIYYSQIVNDFQKGDIAEGYSVSREKKESFPLTVTSAQKNPTAFYLCASTPDLNTEAFFGQGTRLTVV.

The chain is built from TRBV27 and TRBJ2-2. The CDR3 sequence is 19 residues long. Germline assignment: CDR1 MNHEY and CDR2 SMNVEV (reference sequence). The CDR3 protein is CASSLLIAAPPTNTGELFF.

The chain carries TRBV20-1 and TRBJ2-1; absent DNA, TCRdb's TRBD2 call cannot be checked. Germline V gene sequence: CDR1 DFQATT, CDR2 SNEGSKA (reference sequence). This CDR3 is 13 amino acids long. The CDR3 reads CSASGGGYNEQFF.

V usage is TRBV4-1 and J usage is TRBJ2-3; the D call of TRBD1 rests on TCRdb alone, since no DNA is present to check it. The length of the CDR3 is 18 residues. The germline V gene has CDR1 MGHRA and CDR2 YSYEKL. The CDR3 spells CASSQNPLPGGSTDTQYF.

The chain recombines TRBV12-3 or TRBV12-4 with TRBJ1-5; TCRdb outputs TRBD1, but without DNA this stays unchecked. The CDR3 is 14 amino acids. CDR3 protein: CASSPGTRNQPQHF.